These 21 T cell receptor beta chains originate from one sample sequenced in a study of T-cell reconstitution after alpha-beta-depleted transplantation in children. Unique molecular identifiers were incorporated into the prepared TCRbeta library. TCRdb recomputed calls from the PCR reads with MiXCR, one row per CDR3 protein. This sample yields roughly 500,000 distinct CDR3 sequences, of which 30% to 35% are seen a single time; approximately 2.3% belongs to the top ten. The source was PBMCs from the stem cell graft donor, collected from the stem cell graft. The receptors were sampled from a human donor who donated a stem cell graft to a child with aplastic anemia.

The chain recombines TRBV29-1 with TRBJ1-2, with D unresolved. Germline V gene sequence: CDR1 SQVTM, CDR2 ANQGSEA. The ends were cut back, 2 bases at V and 1 base at J, with 20 bases in the middle. The CDR3 has 17 residues. This CDR3 reads CSVELGGSGSGNYGYTF. The CDR3 nucleotides read TGCAGCGTTGAATTAGGAGGATCGGGGAGTGGTAACTATGGCTACACCTTC.

This clonotype was detected only a few times. V is TRBV20-1 and J is TRBJ1-2; TRBD1 aligns across 7 bases. The germline CDR1 and CDR2 sequences are DFQATT and SNEGSKA (reference sequence). CDR3 length equals 13 residues. The V gene end was trimmed by 5 bases and the J gene end by 3 bases; junction bases not matched to a gene: 6. In DNA form, the CDR3 reads TGCAGTGCTGAACCGACAGGGCACTATGGCTACACCTTC. Translation: CSAEPTGHYGYTF.

This clonotype was counted only a few times. This chain links TRBV29-1 with TRBJ2-1; D is ambiguous. The V gene's germline CDR1 is SQVTM and CDR2 ANQGSEA. The CDR3 sequence is 14 residues long. V lost 6 bases and J 5 bases, leaving 17 bases between the germline ends. CDR3 region: CSVGPAGRHNEQFF. CDR3 nucleotides: TGCAGCGTCGGCCCGGCCGGCAGGCACAATGAGCAGTTCTTC.

In its sample, this clonotype was seen a few times. This sequence joins TRBV6-2 or TRBV6-3 and TRBJ2-3; D is possibly TRBD2 (5 bases). From germline, CDR1 is MNHEY and CDR2 SVGEGT. This CDR3 has 14 amino acids. V was pared by 8 bases and J by 2 bases, with 14 bases between. This CDR3 is CASERLRHTDTQYF. DNA of the CDR3: TGTGCCAGCGAGCGGCTGAGACACACAGATACGCAGTATTTT.

The sample holds a few counts of this clonotype. V gene TRBV20-1 combines with J gene TRBJ1-6; D uncertain. Trimming stripped 1 base from V and 5 bases from J, with 9 bases between. Germline lookup yields CDR1 DFQATT and CDR2 SNEGSKA (reference sequence). The CDR3 contains 14 residues. The CDR3: CSARVGQDNSPLHF. The CDR3 DNA reads as TGCAGTGCTAGAGTTGGGCAGGATAATTCACCCCTCCACTTT.

This clonotype was seen more than once but under ten times. V is TRBV7-9 and J is TRBJ2-3; D remains ambiguous. The CDR3 sequence is 14 residues long. Trimming took off 5 bases at V and 5 bases at J, with 14 bases between the two ends. CDR1 and CDR2 (germline): SEHNR, FQNEAQ (reference sequence). The DNA for the CDR3 is TGTGCCAGCAGCCCTTACCGAGCAGAAGATACGCAGTATTTT. This sequence encodes CASSPYRAEDTQYF.

The J gene is TRBJ2-3, the V gene TRBV10-3, with 7 bases lining up with TRBD2. Germline CDR1 is ENHRY and CDR2 is SYGVKD. V shed 6 bases, J shed 0 bases, and the junction held 12 bases outside the gene matches. CDR3 length: 17 amino acids. The CDR3 DNA follows: TGTGCCATCAGCGCCACCCAACTAGCGCGGAGCACAGATACGCAGTATTTT. This gives the protein CAISATQLARSTDTQYF.

This clonotype was detected a few times. The rearrangement uses TRBV10-3 and TRBJ2-6; no clear D gene. The CDR3 sequence is 14 residues long. Deletions cut 5 bases from V and 0 bases from J, with 5 bases between. The germline V gene encodes CDR1 ENHRY and CDR2 SYGVKD. The CDR3 DNA is TGTGCCATCAGTCCTAACTCTGGGGCCAACGTCCTGACTTTC. This sequence encodes CAISPNSGANVLTF.

The chain couples TRBV7-2 to TRBJ2-1; 10 positions agree with TRBD1. CDR1 and CDR2 (germline): SGHTA, FQGNSA. V trimming: 5 bases; J trimming: 8 bases; junction bases outside the gene matches: 6. The CDR3 has 14 amino acids. The CDR3 nucleotides read TGTGCCAGCAGCCTCGACAGGGGGCACTATGAGCAGTTCTTC. Translated, it gives CASSLDRGHYEQFF.

This rearrangement joins TRBV4-2 to TRBJ1-6, with 9 bases matching TRBD1. Germline CDR1 is LGHNA and CDR2 is YNFKEQ. CDR3 length: 17 amino acids. The V gene end was trimmed by 0 bases and the J gene end by 5 bases; junction bases not matched to a gene: 5. The CDR3 is CASSQDTGQGNNSPLHF. The DNA of the CDR3 is TGTGCCAGCAGCCAAGATACGGGACAGGGAAATAATTCACCCCTCCACTTT.

V and J are TRBV18 and TRBJ2-5; no firm D call. Trimming pared 2 bases from V and 3 bases from J, leaving 4 bases between. Germline CDR1 and CDR2: KGHSH and LQKENI. This CDR3 has 12 amino acids. The CDR3 reads CASSPDKETQYF. In DNA form, the CDR3 reads TGTGCCAGCTCACCAGACAAAGAGACCCAGTACTTC.

This clonotype was recorded a few times. J is TRBJ1-1 and V is TRBV6-1; perhaps TRBD1 as D (5 bases). V was pared by 4 bases and J by 4 bases, with 16 bases between. Germline CDR1 MNHNS, CDR2 SASEGT. The CDR3 extends over 15 amino acids. The CDR3 sequence is CASSVAGTRSTEAFF. CDR3 bases: TGTGCCAGCAGTGTCGCCGGGACGCGGAGCACTGAAGCTTTCTTT.

The chain employs TRBV29-1 and TRBJ1-1; D is unresolved. The CDR3 loop spans 12 amino acids. Trimming pared 4 bases from V and 5 bases from J, leaving 11 bases between. Germline values: CDR1 SQVTM, CDR2 ANQGSEA. The CDR3 DNA sequence: TGCAGCGTTGGAACGGCTAGAACTGAAGCTTTCTTT. Translating it yields CSVGTARTEAFF.

This rearrangement joins TRBV29-1 to TRBJ2-5, with TRBD1 matching over 7 bases. After removal of 7 bases from V and 0 bases from J, the junction contained 2 bases not matched to a gene. CDR3 size: 12 residues. CDR1 SQVTM and CDR2 ANQGSEA come from the germline V gene. The CDR3 DNA follows: TGCAGCGGGGGACAGCACCAAGAGACCCAGTACTTC. Its protein is CSGGQHQETQYF.

The chain employs TRBV25-1 and TRBJ2-5; 8 bases map to TRBD1. With 2 bases clipped from V and 4 bases from J, the junction kept 6 bases outside the gene matches. Germline CDR1 MGHDK, CDR2 SYGVNS. CDR3 length: 15 residues. DNA of the CDR3: TGTGCCAGCAGTGAACCGAGGACAGGGCCAGAGACCCAGTACTTC. This sequence encodes CASSEPRTGPETQYF.

This clonotype was seen only once. The CDR3 DNA reads TGTGCCAGCAGTCAGCGCAGCCTCCTCCAAGAGACCCAGTACTTC. Its translation is CASSQRSLLQETQYF. The chain carries TRBV27 and TRBJ2-5; the D is unclear. The V gene's germline CDR1 is MNHEY and CDR2 SMNVEV (reference sequence). The V end lost 5 bases, the J end lost 1 base, and 14 bases lay between the germline ends. This CDR3 is built from 15 residues.

This rearrangement joins TRBV7-2 to TRBJ1-1; no clear D gene. The CDR3 extends over 13 amino acids. Germline CDR1 reads SGHTA; CDR2 reads FQGNSA. V was trimmed by 5 bases and J by 1 base, leaving 8 bases between them. The CDR3 DNA follows: TGTGCCAGCAGCCCGTATTGGAACACTGAAGCTTTCTTT. Translated: CASSPYWNTEAFF.

The rearrangement links TRBV18 to TRBJ2-7, with D tentatively TRBD2 (5 bases). V was cut by 6 bases and J by 3 bases, with 18 bases left in between. Germline V gene lookup returns CDR1 KGHSH and CDR2 LQKENI. The length of the CDR3 is 15 residues. CDR3 sequence (DNA): TGTGCCAGCTCCCGAGGCCCAGCGGATTTCTACGAGCAGTACTTC. Protein product: CASSRGPADFYEQYF.

This clonotype was detected a few times. The chain carries TRBV20-1 and TRBJ2-3; maybe TRBD2 (5 bases). This CDR3 is built from 13 residues. V was trimmed by 4 bases and J by 3 bases, leaving 11 bases between them. Germline-derived CDR1 and CDR2 are DFQATT and SNEGSKA (reference sequence). The CDR3 DNA follows: TGCAGTGCTACTCGTACGGGGACAGATACGCAGTATTTT. Amino acid sequence: CSATRTGTDTQYF.

The V call is TRBV5-1, the J call TRBJ2-2; no clear D. Germline V lookup: CDR1 SGHRS, CDR2 YFSETQ. The CDR3 totals 15 residues. V lost 4 bases to trimming and J lost 3 bases, with 13 bases between them. This chain's CDR3 is CASSPAALDTGELFF. Written as DNA, the CDR3 is TGCGCCAGCAGCCCGGCGGCACTGGACACCGGGGAGCTGTTTTTT.

This clonotype has just a few counts. The chain combines TRBV5-6 with TRBJ2-7; 11 bases are a match to TRBD2. The CDR3 has 15 residues. V was pared by 3 bases and J by 2 bases, with 4 bases of the junction left unmatched. The germline V gene encodes CDR1 SGHDT and CDR2 YYEEEE. The CDR3 DNA follows: TGTGCCAGCAGCTCGGGACTAGCGGAACCCTACGAGCAGTACGTC. It translates to CASSSGLAEPYEQYV.